The sequence of this T cell receptor beta chain was determined in a study of cytomegalovirus exposure and HLA in healthy donors. Study-level findings and limits: Sequencing depth across donors, presence/absence analyses assumed, was roughly uniform.

With respect to this clone: The antigen is not known.

Primers: 60 Vbeta forward and 13 Jbeta reverse. Clones were sequenced by immunoSEQ multiplex PCR, and TCRdb holds only the in-frame ones, with some missing. This sample has a few hundred thousand clones; more than 60% occur once, and the top ten carry 15% to 18%. CDR3 length: 15 residues. The germline V gene encodes CDR1 SGHNT and CDR2 YYREEE (reference sequence). V shed 3 bases and J 4 bases; nucleotides not matched to a gene: 3. The chain links TRBV5-4 to TRBJ2-1; 11 nucleotides match TRBD2. This sequence was found in a man aged 35 to 55 in good health and CMV-seronegative. The material sequenced was PBMCs. The CDR3 reads CASSWGTSGYNEQFF. CDR3 nucleotide sequence: TGTGCCAGCAGCTGGGGGACTAGCGGATACAATGAGCAGTTCTTC. The whole variable domain, filled in from reference TRBV5-4 and TRBJ2-1, reads ETGVTQSPTHLIKTRGQQVTLRCSSQSGHNTVSWYQQALGQGPQFIFQYYREEENGRGNFPPRFSGLQFPNYSSELNVNALELDDSALYLCASSWGTSGYNEQFFGPGTRLTVL.